A selection of T cell receptor beta chains follows, all from one sample in a study of response to subunit inactivated influenza vaccine. TCRdb recomputed calls from the RT-PCR reads with MiXCR, one row per CDR3 protein. The table lists some 600,000 distinct CDR3 sequences, about 14% of them singletons, with about 7.4% in the top ten. This material consisted of PBMCs from blood, taken around 14 days before vaccination. These receptors were taken from a man in his fifties who received an inactivated influenza vaccine. CDR3s include the opening cysteine and the closing phenylalanine or tryptophan. A D gene is named only where the DNA matches it firmly. The size of a clone is reported for some rows only, either as once, few or many, or as a class for expanded clones.

V,D,J,size,DNA,CDR3
TRBV6-6,TRBD1,TRBJ2-4,-,TGTGCCAGCAGTTTCATCGCGGACAGGGAAGAGTACTTC,CASSFIADREEYF
TRBV4-2,-,TRBJ2-1,few,TGTGCCAGCAGCCAAGATTCCGCCCTAAATGAGCAGTTCTTC,CASSQDSALNEQFF
TRBV12-3/TRBV12-4,-,TRBJ1-1,few,TGTGCCAGCAGGCAGGGAATTGAAGCCACTGAAGCTTTCTTT,CASRQGIEATEAFF
TRBV12-3/TRBV12-4,-,TRBJ2-5,few,TGTGCCAGCAGTTTTAGCGGAGATACACAAGAGACCCAGTACTTC,CASSFSGDTQETQYF
TRBV5-1,TRBD1,TRBJ2-5,-,TGCGCCAGCAGCTTCACTTGGACAGGCCAAGAGACCCAGTACTTC,CASSFTWTGQETQYF
TRBV18,-,TRBJ2-1,-,TGTGCCAGCTCACTCGAGGGGAAAGGGCAGTTCTTC,CASSLEGKGQFF
TRBV12-3/TRBV12-4,TRBD2,TRBJ2-5,-,TGTGCCAGCAGCGGACTAGCGGGGGAAGAGACCCAGTACTTC,CASSGLAGEETQYF
TRBV20-1,TRBD1,TRBJ2-5,-,TGCAGTGCCTCCCGCAGGGGGCTCGGGGAGACCCAGTACTTC,CSASRRGLGETQYF
TRBV5-5,TRBD1,TRBJ1-1,few,TGTGCCAGCAGCTTGGGGGACAGGGGTGCCACTGAAGCTTTCTTT,CASSLGDRGATEAFF
TRBV20-1,-,TRBJ2-3,few,TGCAGTCTAAGCAGGCAAGGGGACCCAGATACGCAGTATTTT,CSLSRQGDPDTQYF
TRBV2,TRBD1,TRBJ2-1,few,TGTGCCAGCAGGGCAGACAGGGCCCGTCGAAATGAGCAGTTCTTC,CASRADRARRNEQFF
TRBV7-2,-,TRBJ1-1,few,TGTGCCAGCAGCTCCCTCGGGCTAACTGAAGCTTTCTTT,CASSSLGLTEAFF
TRBV5-1,TRBD1,TRBJ1-3,few,TGCGCCAGCAGGACAGGGTCTGGAAACACCATATATTTT,CASRTGSGNTIYF
TRBV12-3/TRBV12-4,TRBD2,TRBJ2-4,few,TGTGCCAGCAGTTTATCTAGCGGGGAATTTCAGTACTTC,CASSLSSGEFQYF
TRBV29-1,TRBD2,TRBJ2-7,few,TGCAGCGTTGAAGAAGGGACTAGCGGCGACTACGAGCAGTACTTC,CSVEEGTSGDYEQYF
TRBV6-1,TRBD1,TRBJ2-7,-,TGTGCCAGCAGTGTGACAGGGGGCCTCGACGAGCAGTACTTC,CASSVTGGLDEQYF
TRBV4-3,-,TRBJ2-1,-,TGCGCCAGCAGCCAAAACGTTTATGAGCAGTTCTTC,CASSQNVYEQFF
TRBV10-3,-,TRBJ2-2,many,TGTGCCATCAATGTAGCAGGGAACACCGGGGAGCTGTTTTTT,CAINVAGNTGELFF
TRBV12-3/TRBV12-4,TRBD1,TRBJ2-7,few,TGTGCCAGCAGTTTTTTGTTCCGTACGGGACAGGGCGACGAGCAGTACTTC,CASSFLFRTGQGDEQYF
TRBV2,-,TRBJ2-3,-,TGTGCCAGCAGTGGTGGGGTGGCGCAGTATTTT,CASSGGVAQYF
TRBV7-2,-,TRBJ2-7,few,TGTGCCAGCAGCGTTGGGGCGGAATCCTACTACGAGCAGTACTTC,CASSVGAESYYEQYF
TRBV29-1,TRBD2,TRBJ2-1,many,TGCAGCGCCGCGGGGGGGGGGAACGAGAGGGAGCAGTTCTTC,CSAAGGGNEREQFF
TRBV5-1,-,TRBJ1-5,-,TGCGCCAGCAGCTTGGATGGACAGAAGAATCAGCCCCAGCATTTT,CASSLDGQKNQPQHF
TRBV20-1,-,TRBJ1-6,-,TGCAGTCTCCAAGGGCCGGGGTTGGGTAATTCACCCCTCCACTTT,CSLQGPGLGNSPLHF
TRBV19,TRBD1,TRBJ1-2,-,TGTGCCAGTAGTATTAGGCCCCCGGGACAGACTTCTAACTATGGCTACACCTTC,CASSIRPPGQTSNYGYTF
TRBV4-1,-,TRBJ1-1,-,TGCGCCAGCAGCCAAGATTTGAGCCGCAGGCGCACTGAAGCTTTCTTT,CASSQDLSRRRTEAFF
TRBV7-2,-,TRBJ2-1,-,TGTGCCAGCAGCCCAGCGGGTACCTCCTACAATGAGCAGTTCTTC,CASSPAGTSYNEQFF
TRBV6-2/TRBV6-3,-,TRBJ2-1,-,TGTGCCAGCAGTGCTCGCGGGGGACACTCCTACAATGAGCAGTTCTTC,CASSARGGHSYNEQFF
TRBV4-2,-,TRBJ2-7,-,TGTGCCAGCAGCCAAGATGGGTCCTCCTCCTACGAGCAGTACTTC,CASSQDGSSSYEQYF
TRBV30,TRBD2,TRBJ2-2,-,TGTGCCTGGACCCAAACGGGGAGGGCCGGGGGGCTGTTTTTT,CAWTQTGRAGGLFF
TRBV7-9,TRBD1,TRBJ2-5,few,TGTGCCAGCAGCGGAAGACAGGGCCCCCAAGAGACCCAGTACTTC,CASSGRQGPQETQYF